Listed below are T cell receptor beta chains from one sample, sequenced in a study of response to subunit inactivated influenza vaccine. From the RT-PCR reads, TCRdb called clonotypes with MiXCR, one entry per CDR3 protein. The profile shows over 150,000 distinct CDR3 sequences, around a tenth of them singletons. This material consisted of non-naive T cells sorted from PBMCs, taken on the day of vaccination. The source of these receptors is a man aged 50 to 59 who received an inactivated influenza vaccine. CDR3s include the opening cysteine and the closing phenylalanine or tryptophan. D genes are given only for firm matches. Clone size is not always given. Where it is, it says once, few, many or a class for expanded clones.

J gene,V gene,D gene,clone size,CDR3 DNA,CDR3 protein
TRBJ2-7,TRBV18,NA,few,TGTGCCAGCTCACCACGCCGAGGGGGGGACGAGCAGTACTTC,CASSPRRGGDEQYF
TRBJ2-1,TRBV10-3,TRBD2,NA,TGTGCCACCTTCAGGGAGGGTGGGAATGATGAGCAGTTCTTC,CATFREGGNDEQFF
TRBJ2-5,TRBV7-7,NA,many,TGTGCTAGCAGCATGGACAGACAAGAGACCCAGTACTTC,CASSMDRQETQYF
TRBJ2-7,TRBV5-1,NA,many,TGCGCCAGCAGCCCAAGGCCCCGGGGGTCTGTCAACGAGCAGTACTTC,CASSPRPRGSVNEQYF
TRBJ2-6,TRBV18,NA,few,TGTGCCAGCTCACCACCGAACTCTGGGGCCAACGTCCTGACTTTC,CASSPPNSGANVLTF
TRBJ2-4,TRBV4-1,NA,once,TGCGCCAGCAGCCAAGGCAGGGTTCTCCGACTAGCCAAAAACATTCAGTACTTC,CASSQGRVLRLAKNIQYF
TRBJ2-7,TRBV5-6,TRBD2,NA,TGTGCCAGCAGCTTGGGGCTAGCGGAGACCTACGAGCAGTACTTC,CASSLGLAETYEQYF
TRBJ1-1,TRBV29-1,TRBD1,many,TGCAGCGTTGGCCTCAGGACAGGGAACACTGAAGCTTTCTTT,CSVGLRTGNTEAFF
TRBJ1-6,TRBV7-9,TRBD1,NA,TGTGCCAGCAGCTTAACTCGGACAGGGGTGAATTCACCCCTCCACTTT,CASSLTRTGVNSPLHF
TRBJ2-1,TRBV29-1,TRBD1,many,TGCAGCGTTGTCGGGACAGTCCACAATGAGCAGTTCTTC,CSVVGTVHNEQFF
TRBJ2-2,TRBV29-1,NA,many,TGCAGCGTTGGGATGGGATCCGCGAACACCGGGGAGCTGTTTTTT,CSVGMGSANTGELFF
TRBJ1-1,TRBV6-1,NA,many,TGTGCCAGCAGCCGTCGAGGGGGGACTGAAGCTTTCTTT,CASSRRGGTEAFF
TRBJ1-2,TRBV25-1,TRBD1,NA,TGTGCCAGGCCTCCAGGGGGCTTCTATGGCTACACCTTC,CARPPGGFYGYTF
TRBJ1-4,TRBV2,NA,few,TGTGCCAGCAGTGAGTCCGGGGGCAGTGACGAAAAACTGTTTTTT,CASSESGGSDEKLFF
TRBJ2-1,TRBV6-1,NA,many,TGTGCCAGCAGTGAATCGCCCGGAGACAATGAGCAGTTCTTC,CASSESPGDNEQFF
TRBJ1-6,TRBV20-1,NA,NA,TGCAGTGCTACCCCTTGGGGGTCACCCCTCCACTTT,CSATPWGSPLHF
TRBJ2-3,TRBV20-1,NA,few,TGCAGTGCTAGAGTACGGGCCCCCCGCACAGATACGCAGTATTTT,CSARVRAPRTDTQYF
TRBJ2-4,TRBV20-1,TRBD1,NA,TGCAGTGCTAGAGACCTACCTTTGTCCCTCTCCCAGGGGGAAATTCAGTACTTC,CSARDLPLSLSQGEIQYF
TRBJ2-6,TRBV5-1,NA,few,TGCGCCAGCAGCTTGTGGAGCCCAGCCGTAACTGCTGGGGCCAACGTCCTGACTTTC,CASSLWSPAVTAGANVLTF
TRBJ2-7,TRBV7-9,TRBD1,NA,TGTGCCAGCAGCGCCTTCAGGACAGGCCCGAGCTCCTACGAGCAGTACTTC,CASSAFRTGPSSYEQYF
TRBJ1-1,TRBV6-2/TRBV6-3,NA,many,TGTGCCAGCAGTTACTCGTGGGGAACGATGAACACTGAAGCTTTCTTT,CASSYSWGTMNTEAFF
TRBJ2-1,TRBV5-1,TRBD2,NA,TGCGCCAGCAGCCCGAGTCCCGGGACTAGGTCCAATGAGCAGTTCTTC,CASSPSPGTRSNEQFF
TRBJ2-7,TRBV5-1,TRBD1,few,TGCGCCAGCAGATCAGGGGGCACCTACGAGCAGTACTTC,CASRSGGTYEQYF
TRBJ1-5,TRBV6-1,TRBD1,NA,TGTGCCAGCAGTGGACAGGGCTACAATCAGCCCCAGCATTTT,CASSGQGYNQPQHF
TRBJ2-5,TRBV20-1,NA,NA,TGCAGTGCCCTCCAGGACTGGGTGGAGACCCAGTACTTC,CSALQDWVETQYF
TRBJ2-7,TRBV6-2/TRBV6-3,NA,NA,TGTGCCAGCAGTTCCAACCCGGGACGCAGCTCCTACGAGCAGTACTTC,CASSSNPGRSSYEQYF
TRBJ2-7,TRBV14,NA,NA,TGTGCCAGCAGCCGACAAGTTCTCGACGAGCAGTACTTC,CASSRQVLDEQYF
TRBJ2-2,TRBV29-1,NA,NA,TGCAGCGTTGGCACGGGTGCCGGGGAGCTGTTTTTT,CSVGTGAGELFF
TRBJ2-7,TRBV5-1,NA,many,TGCGCCAGCAGCTTGGGGGGGATCTACGAGCAGTACTTC,CASSLGGIYEQYF
TRBJ1-1,TRBV6-5,NA,few,TGTGCCAGCAGTTACTCGAGGAGGGGGAACACTGAAGCTTTCTTT,CASSYSRRGNTEAFF
TRBJ1-1,TRBV13,NA,few,TGTGCCAGCAGCTTACGGGGCTGGAGCACTGAAGCTTTCTTT,CASSLRGWSTEAFF
TRBJ2-3,TRBV5-1,TRBD1,few,TGCGCCAGCAGCTTGGGGCAGGGGGAAACAGATACGCAGTATTTT,CASSLGQGETDTQYF
TRBJ1-2,TRBV29-1,NA,NA,TGCAGCGTTGGGGTGTACTATGGCTACACCTTC,CSVGVYYGYTF
TRBJ1-2,TRBV5-1,TRBD1,few,TGCGCCAGCAGCTTGGAGACAGGGCGAGGCTACACCTTC,CASSLETGRGYTF
TRBJ1-2,TRBV27,NA,NA,TGTGCCAGCAGGACCGTGAGCGGGGGAATCTATGGCTACACCTTC,CASRTVSGGIYGYTF
TRBJ2-7,TRBV20-1,NA,NA,TGCAGTGCGTATGGACAGAACTCCTACGAGCAGTACTTC,CSAYGQNSYEQYF
TRBJ2-3,TRBV4-3,TRBD1,few,TGCGCCAGCAGCCAAGATTGGGACTCCGGGACAGGGCCAGATACGCAGTATTTT,CASSQDWDSGTGPDTQYF
TRBJ2-7,TRBV2,NA,few,TGTGCCAGCAGTGAAGCGCTTCAGGGCCAAAAGCAGTACTTC,CASSEALQGQKQYF
TRBJ1-1,TRBV25-1,NA,NA,TGTGCCAGCAGTGAATCGAGGGTTCGGAACACTGAAGCTTTCTTT,CASSESRVRNTEAFF
TRBJ2-7,TRBV7-2,TRBD2,few,TGTGCCAGCAGCTTAGTTACTAGCGGGAGCTACGAGCAGTACTTC,CASSLVTSGSYEQYF
TRBJ2-3,TRBV20-1,NA,NA,TGCAGTGCTAGATGGGGGCGTCGCACAGATACGCAGTATTTT,CSARWGRRTDTQYF
TRBJ2-5,TRBV5-1,NA,many,TGCGCCAGCAGGGTGGGTAGACGGCAAGAGACCCAGTACTTC,CASRVGRRQETQYF
TRBJ2-5,TRBV20-1,NA,NA,TGCAGTGCTAGAGACGTAGCGGCCCAAGAGACCCAGTACTTC,CSARDVAAQETQYF
TRBJ1-2,TRBV15,TRBD1,few,TGTGCCACCAGCAGAGGACAGGGGGAGGGCTACACCTTC,CATSRGQGEGYTF
TRBJ1-4,TRBV2,TRBD1,NA,TGTGCCAGCAAGCCGGACAGGACTGAAAAACTGTTTTTT,CASKPDRTEKLFF
TRBJ2-3,TRBV10-3,TRBD2,NA,TGTGCCATCAGTGGGGGACTAGCGGGGGGAACAGATACGCAGTATTTT,CAISGGLAGGTDTQYF
TRBJ2-7,TRBV5-5,NA,few,TGTGCCAGCAGCTTTGGCATACAGGACGTCTACGAGCAGTACTTC,CASSFGIQDVYEQYF
TRBJ1-6,TRBV9,TRBD1,few,TGTGCCAGCAGCGGGGACAGCAGACCCCTCCACTTT,CASSGDSRPLHF
TRBJ2-3,TRBV19,NA,NA,TGTGCCAGTAGTATGTCGCACGGAGATACGCAGTATTTT,CASSMSHGDTQYF
TRBJ1-6,TRBV20-1,NA,NA,TGCAGTGCTCCTGGGGCTCATTCGGGATCACCCCTCCACTTT,CSAPGAHSGSPLHF
TRBJ2-5,TRBV5-5,NA,few,TGTGCCAGCAGCGGGGGACGCCGAGAGGTGGCCCAGTACTTC,CASSGGRREVAQYF
TRBJ1-4,TRBV6-4,TRBD1,NA,TGTGCCAGCAGTCGAGACCGGGACAGGGCGGATGAAAAACTGTTTTTT,CASSRDRDRADEKLFF
TRBJ2-7,TRBV18,TRBD1,NA,TGTGCCAGCACCGGACAGGGGAACGAGCAGTACTTC,CASTGQGNEQYF
TRBJ2-7,TRBV27,NA,NA,TGTGCCAGCAGTATACGGTTTACAAGGGACTACGAGCAGTACTTC,CASSIRFTRDYEQYF
TRBJ1-2,TRBV29-1,NA,many,TGCAGCGTTGGGAGACCTAGCGGCTACACCTTC,CSVGRPSGYTF
TRBJ2-3,TRBV20-1,NA,many,TGCAGTGCCAAAGTTGGGGGACGCACAGATACGCAGTATTTT,CSAKVGGRTDTQYF